Below, 5 T cell receptor beta chains from the same sample are listed, as sequenced in a study of blood T cell repertoires in COVID-19. Profiled with immunoSEQ multiplex PCR; TCRdb holds only in-frame clones, not every one. The sample has 70,000 or so clones; more than 70% are singletons. The sequenced material came from peripheral blood. Source of these receptors: a man aged 50 or older with acute or convalescent COVID-19.

The J gene is TRBJ1-5, the V gene TRBV6-1; TRBD1 might be the D (6 bases). V gave up 4 bases and J gave up 4 bases, with 20 bases separating them. The CDR3 totals 17 residues. Germline CDR1 MNHNS, CDR2 SASEGT. CDR3 region: CASSGPGTTGGNQPQHF. CDR3 in DNA: TGTGCCAGCAGTGGGCCCGGGACAACCGGAGGTAATCAGCCCCAGCATTTT.

The J gene is TRBJ2-7, the V gene TRBV27, with 7 nucleotides matching TRBD1. Trimming took 6 bases from V and 3 from J; bases not matched to a gene: 5. Per the germline V gene, CDR1 is MNHEY and CDR2 is SMNVEV (reference sequence). CDR3 size: 13 residues. The CDR3 nucleotides are TGTGCCAGCAGACCGGGACAGAGCTACGAGCAGTACTTC. Protein product: CASRPGQSYEQYF.

The J gene is TRBJ2-3, the V gene TRBV2; 8 positions agree with TRBD2. Per germline, CDR1 SNHLY and CDR2 FYNNEI. Unmatched junction bases numbered 18, after V lost 1 base and J lost 9 bases. The CDR3 sequence is 18 residues long. As DNA, the CDR3 is TGTGCCAGCAGTGAAGGGGAGCGGGGGCTAGCGCCCCGGGCGACGCAGTATTTT. Translating it yields CASSEGERGLAPRATQYF. Combining the CDR3 with reference TRBV2 and TRBJ2-3 gives the whole variable domain EPEVTQTPSHQVTQMGQEVILRCVPISNHLYFYWYRQILGQKVEFLVSFYNNEISEKSEIFDDQFSVERPDGSNFTLKIRSTKLEDSAMYFCASSEGERGLAPRATQYFGPGTRLTVL.

V is TRBV11-2 and J is TRBJ2-2, with 9 bases that match TRBD2. The CDR3 spans 18 residues. CDR1 and CDR2 (germline): SGHAT, FQNNGV. J lost 5 bases, V lost 5 bases, and 15 bases had no gene match. The CDR3 sequence: CASSTAGLAGQETGELFF. In DNA, the CDR3 is TGTGCCAGCAGCACAGCGGGGCTAGCGGGGCAGGAAACCGGGGAGCTGTTTTTT.

The chain uses TRBV9 and TRBJ2-7, with 8 bases matching TRBD1. The CDR3 is 15 amino acids. The V and J ends lost 3 bases and 0 bases, in that order; junction bases with no gene match: 5. Per the germline V gene, CDR1 is SGDLS and CDR2 is YYNGEE. The CDR3 DNA follows: TGTGCCAGCAGCGATACAGGGGGTTACTCCTACGAGCAGTACTTC. Translating gives CASSDTGGYSYEQYF.